Presented here are 13 T cell receptor beta chains from one specimen sequenced in a study of shared clonotypes between healthy human individuals. Terminally differentiated effector memory CD45RA+ cells were left out of the naive CD8 fraction, which was CD45RO-negative and positively selected for CCR7. Sequencing used immunoSEQ multiplex PCR; TCRdb keeps in-frame clones, though not all of them. The table records about 870,000 clones, 85% to 95% of them present only once. The sample was naive CD8+ T cells sorted from blood. Receptor source: a man aged 25 to 40 in good health.

This chain links TRBV5-6 with TRBJ1-1, with D perhaps TRBD1 (5 bases). Germline assignment: CDR1 SGHDT and CDR2 YYEEEE. V was trimmed by 0 bases and J by 4 bases, leaving 16 bases between them. This CDR3 is built from 16 residues. As DNA, the CDR3 is TGTGCCAGCAGCTTGGTGGGGGACCGGCAGGGCACTGAAGCTTTCTTT. Its translation is CASSLVGDRQGTEAFF.

V usage is TRBV19 and J usage is TRBJ2-7; 8 bases fit TRBD2. Germline values: CDR1 LNHDA, CDR2 SQIVND (reference sequence). J was trimmed by 0 bases and V by 5 bases; bases with no gene match: 6. This CDR3 comprises 15 residues. The DNA of the CDR3 is TGTGCCAGTAGTCCCACTAGCGGAAGCTCCTACGAGCAGTACTTC. This encodes CASSPTSGSSYEQYF.

This sequence joins TRBV4-3 and TRBJ2-7; D is undetermined. This CDR3 has 13 amino acids. V was trimmed by 0 bases and J by 4 bases, leaving 7 bases between them. CDR1 is LGHNA and CDR2 is YSLEER in the germline V gene. CDR3 in amino acids: CASSQETSYEQYF. The CDR3 DNA sequence: TGCGCCAGCAGCCAAGAGACCTCTTACGAGCAGTACTTC.

This chain uses TRBV9 with TRBJ2-1, with unresolved D. CDR1 and CDR2 from the germline V gene are SGDLS and YYNGEE. V lost 0 bases and J 6 bases, leaving 7 bases between the germline ends. This CDR3 has 13 amino acids. The CDR3: CASSVENSNEQFF. CDR3 coding DNA: TGTGCCAGCAGCGTAGAGAATAGCAATGAGCAGTTCTTC. Complete variable domain (other parts from reference TRBV9 and TRBJ2-1): DSGVTQTPKHLITATGQRVTLRCSPRSGDLSVYWYQQSLDQGLQFLIQYYNGEERAKGNILERFSAQQFPDLHSELNLSSLELGDSALYFCASSVENSNEQFFGPGTRLTVL.

The chain employs TRBV14 and TRBJ2-1, with 7 bases that match TRBD2. CDR3 length: 16 residues. V shed 4 bases, J shed 8 bases, and the junction held 14 bases outside the gene matches. Germline lookup yields CDR1 SGHDN and CDR2 FVKESK. CDR3 in DNA: TGTGCCAGCAGCCCTATTCGACTAGCCCAAAGGGATGAGCAGTTCTTC. Residues: CASSPIRLAQRDEQFF.

The rearrangement joins TRBV19 to TRBJ2-7, with 8 nucleotides matching TRBD1. The CDR3 length is 17 residues. With 3 bases clipped from V and 0 bases from J, the junction kept 10 bases outside the gene matches. Looked up from germline, CDR1 is LNHDA and CDR2 is SQIVND (reference sequence). The CDR3 protein is CASSMYPTGESSYEQYF. CDR3 nucleotide sequence: TGTGCCAGTAGTATGTACCCGACAGGGGAAAGCTCCTACGAGCAGTACTTC.

CDR3 sequence: CASTPKGVLNTEAFF. DNA for the CDR3: TGTGCCAGCACCCCGAAGGGAGTATTGAACACTGAAGCTTTCTTT. The chain recombines TRBV6-5 with TRBJ1-1; D unresolved. Looked up from germline, CDR1 is MNHEY and CDR2 is SVGAGI. The CDR3 is made up of 15 amino acids. The V and J ends lost 7 bases and 0 bases respectively, with 15 bases between them.

Worth noting for this clone: The identical CDR3 is also encoded by other nucleotide sequences in the sample. This chain uses TRBV19 with TRBJ1-5; D gene ambiguous. The CDR3 is 15 amino acids. The germline V gene has CDR1 LNHDA and CDR2 SQIVND (reference sequence). V lost 1 base, J lost 0 bases, and 7 bases lay in between. Here the CDR3 DNA reads TGTGCCAGTAGTATAGGTTCATATAGCAATCAGCCCCAGCATTTT. Its translation is CASSIGSYSNQPQHF.

The chain is built from TRBV4-1 and TRBJ1-2, with TRBD1 as a possible D gene (6 bases). The CDR3 runs 14 residues. V was clipped by 2 bases and J by 5 bases, with 12 bases between them. CDR1 and CDR2 from the germline V gene are MGHRA and YSYEKL. The CDR3 DNA sequence: TGCGCCAGCAGCCAAACACCAGGGGAATATGGCTACACCTTC. Encoded protein: CASSQTPGEYGYTF.

This chain uses TRBV9 with TRBJ2-1; D not certain. Germline values: CDR1 SGDLS, CDR2 YYNGEE. V was shortened by 4 bases and J by 7 bases, with 12 bases between the two germline ends. The CDR3 runs to 13 residues. The CDR3 DNA sequence: TGTGCCAGCAGCCCAAGAGGCGTAAATGAGCAGTTCTTC. Protein product: CASSPRGVNEQFF.

This chain uses TRBV27 with TRBJ2-1; no firm D call. The CDR3 is 13 amino acids. Trimming took off 5 bases at V and 7 bases at J, with 12 bases between the two ends. Germline CDR1 MNHEY, CDR2 SMNVEV (reference sequence). CDR3 nucleotides: TGTGCCAGCAGTCCGAGACTCCTAAATGAGCAGTTCTTC. This encodes CASSPRLLNEQFF.

CDR3 in DNA: TGTGCCACTAACCCGGCTAGCGGGAGTCACGAGCAGTACTTC. Protein sequence: CATNPASGSHEQYF. The chain is built from TRBV10-3 and TRBJ2-7; 10 positions agree with TRBD2. V dropped 10 bases and J dropped 5; count of bases not matched to a gene: 11. CDR3 size: 14 residues. Looked up from germline, CDR1 is ENHRY and CDR2 is SYGVKD.

The table lists this clone with a few counts. The sample carries other DNA sequences with the same CDR3. The chain is built from TRBV6-5 and TRBJ2-7, with 7 bases aligning to TRBD2. CDR1 is MNHEY and CDR2 is SVGAGI in the germline V gene. This CDR3 spans 14 amino acids. The trim removed 5 bases at V and 2 bases at J, leaving 6 bases unmatched. The CDR3 reads CASSDRGGPYEQYF. CDR3 nucleotide sequence: TGTGCCAGCAGTGATCGGGGAGGGCCCTACGAGCAGTACTTC.